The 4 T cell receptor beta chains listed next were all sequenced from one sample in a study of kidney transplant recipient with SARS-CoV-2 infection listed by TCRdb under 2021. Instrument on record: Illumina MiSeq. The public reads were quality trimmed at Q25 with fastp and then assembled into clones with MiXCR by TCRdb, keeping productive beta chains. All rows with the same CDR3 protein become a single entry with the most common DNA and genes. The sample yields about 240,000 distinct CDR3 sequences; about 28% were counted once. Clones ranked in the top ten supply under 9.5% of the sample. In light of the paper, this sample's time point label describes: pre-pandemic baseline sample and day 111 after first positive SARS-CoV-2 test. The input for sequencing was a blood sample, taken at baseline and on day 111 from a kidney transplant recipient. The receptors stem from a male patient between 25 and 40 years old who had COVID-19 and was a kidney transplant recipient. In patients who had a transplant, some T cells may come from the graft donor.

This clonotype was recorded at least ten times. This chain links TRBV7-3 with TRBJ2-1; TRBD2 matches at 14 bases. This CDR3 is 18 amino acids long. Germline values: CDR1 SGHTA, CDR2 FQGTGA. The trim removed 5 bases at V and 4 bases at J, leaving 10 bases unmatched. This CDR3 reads CASSMTGLAGGPYNEQFF. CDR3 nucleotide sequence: TGTGCCAGCAGCATGACAGGACTAGCGGGAGGACCGTACAATGAGCAGTTCTTC.

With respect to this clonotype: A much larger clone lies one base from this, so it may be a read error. CDR3 nucleotide sequence: TGTGCCAGTAGTGGACTAACGGGAGAGGAGACCCAGTACTTC. This translates into CASSGLTGEETQYF. The V call is TRBV19, the J call TRBJ2-7; maybe TRBD2 (6 bases). The J call is doubtful: the DNA matches TRBJ2-5 better. Germline V CDR1 and CDR2: LNHDA, SQIVND (reference sequence). The CDR3 is 14 residues long.

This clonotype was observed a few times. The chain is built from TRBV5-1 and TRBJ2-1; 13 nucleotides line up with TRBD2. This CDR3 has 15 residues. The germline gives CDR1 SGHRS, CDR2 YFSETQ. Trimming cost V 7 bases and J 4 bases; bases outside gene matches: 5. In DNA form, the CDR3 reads TGCGCCAGCCGGACTAGCGGGGGAGCTTACAATGAGCAGTTCTTC. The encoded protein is CASRTSGGAYNEQFF.

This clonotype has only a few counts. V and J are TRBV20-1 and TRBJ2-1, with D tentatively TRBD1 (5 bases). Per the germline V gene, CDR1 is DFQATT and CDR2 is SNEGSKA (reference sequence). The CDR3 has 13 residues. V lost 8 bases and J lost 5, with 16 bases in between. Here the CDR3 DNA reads TGCAGTCAGAAGGGGCTAGTTGACAATGAGCAGTTCTTC. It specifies CSQKGLVDNEQFF.